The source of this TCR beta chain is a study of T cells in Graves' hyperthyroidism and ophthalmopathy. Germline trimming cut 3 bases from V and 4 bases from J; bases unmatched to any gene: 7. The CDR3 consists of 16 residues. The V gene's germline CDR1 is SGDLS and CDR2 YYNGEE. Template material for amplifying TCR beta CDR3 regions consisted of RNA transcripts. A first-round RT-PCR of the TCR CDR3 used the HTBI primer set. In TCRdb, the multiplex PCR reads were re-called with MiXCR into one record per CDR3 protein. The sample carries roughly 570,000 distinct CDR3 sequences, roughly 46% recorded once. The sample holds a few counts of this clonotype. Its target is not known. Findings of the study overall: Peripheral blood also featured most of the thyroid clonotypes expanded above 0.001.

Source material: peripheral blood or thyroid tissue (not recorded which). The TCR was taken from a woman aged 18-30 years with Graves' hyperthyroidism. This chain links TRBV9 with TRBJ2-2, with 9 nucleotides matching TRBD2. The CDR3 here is CASSALAGNPTGELFF. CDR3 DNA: TGTGCCAGCAGCGCGCTAGCGGGGAACCCCACCGGGGAGCTGTTTTTT.